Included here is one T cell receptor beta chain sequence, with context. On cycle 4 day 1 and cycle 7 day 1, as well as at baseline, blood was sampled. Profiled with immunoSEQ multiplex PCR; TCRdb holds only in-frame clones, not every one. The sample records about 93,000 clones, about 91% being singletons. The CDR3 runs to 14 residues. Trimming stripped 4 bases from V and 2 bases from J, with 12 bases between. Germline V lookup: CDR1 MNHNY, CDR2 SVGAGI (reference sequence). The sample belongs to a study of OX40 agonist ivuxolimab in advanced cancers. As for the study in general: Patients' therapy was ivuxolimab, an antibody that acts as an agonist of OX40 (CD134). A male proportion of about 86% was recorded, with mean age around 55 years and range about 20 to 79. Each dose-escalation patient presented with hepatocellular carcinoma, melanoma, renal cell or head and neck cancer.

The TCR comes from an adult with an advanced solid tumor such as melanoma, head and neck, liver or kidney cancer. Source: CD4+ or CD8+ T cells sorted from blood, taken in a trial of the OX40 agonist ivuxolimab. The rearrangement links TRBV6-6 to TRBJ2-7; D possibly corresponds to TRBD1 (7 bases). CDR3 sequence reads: CASSLEGQTYEQYF. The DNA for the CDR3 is TGTGCCAGCAGTTTGGAGGGACAGACCTACGAGCAGTACTTC.